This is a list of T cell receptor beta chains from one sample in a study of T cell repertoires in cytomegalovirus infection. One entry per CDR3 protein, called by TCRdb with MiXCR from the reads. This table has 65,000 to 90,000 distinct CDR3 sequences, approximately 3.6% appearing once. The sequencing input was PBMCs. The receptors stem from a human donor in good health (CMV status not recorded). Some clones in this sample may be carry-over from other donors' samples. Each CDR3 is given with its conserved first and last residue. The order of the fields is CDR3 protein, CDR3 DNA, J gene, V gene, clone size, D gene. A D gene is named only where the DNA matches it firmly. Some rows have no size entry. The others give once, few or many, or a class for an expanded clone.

CASSSGLAGNTGELFF	TGTGCCAGCAGCTCGGGACTAGCAGGAAACACCGGGGAGCTGTTTTTT	TRBJ2-2	TRBV5-5	many	TRBD2
CASGNSGEVTDTQYF	TGTGCTAGTGGAAATAGCGGGGAGGTGACAGATACGCAGTATTTT	TRBJ2-3	TRBV12-5	many	TRBD2
CASSLAFVGGAFF	TGTGCCAGCAGCCTAGCCTTTGTCGGAGGAGCTTTCTTT	TRBJ1-1	TRBV6-2/TRBV6-3	many	-
CATRPQGTDTQYF	TGTGCCACCCGACCACAGGGCACAGATACGCAGTATTTT	TRBJ2-3	TRBV10-3	-	-
CASSQVQRGRIEQFF	TGTGCCAGCAGCCAAGTACAGCGGGGACGGATTGAGCAGTTCTTC	TRBJ2-1	TRBV14	many	TRBD2
CSAKAAGGPLDTQYF	TGCAGTGCAAAAGCGGCGGGGGGGCCATTAGATACGCAGTATTTT	TRBJ2-3	TRBV20-1	many	TRBD2
CASSLSTTYEQYF	TGTGCCAGCAGTCTGTCGACAACCTACGAGCAGTACTTC	TRBJ2-7	TRBV12-3/TRBV12-4	many	-
CASSQERFYEQYF	TGTGCCAGCAGCCAAGAACGATTCTACGAGCAGTACTTC	TRBJ2-7	TRBV4-2	many	-
CATRPSSYNEQFF	TGTGCCACTCGGCCTAGCTCCTACAATGAGCAGTTCTTC	TRBJ2-1	TRBV19	many	-
CASSQESLAGVGNEQFF	TGTGCCAGCAGCCAAGAGTCACTAGCGGGAGTAGGAAATGAGCAGTTCTTC	TRBJ2-1	TRBV4-2	many	TRBD2
CASSPVAHRGWKYEQYF	TGTGCCAGCAGCCCAGTAGCTCATCGGGGATGGAAATACGAGCAGTACTTC	TRBJ2-7	TRBV7-3	-	-
CASSWGQVGTGELFF	TGTGCCAGCAGCTGGGGACAGGTCGGGACCGGGGAGCTGTTTTTT	TRBJ2-2	TRBV7-6	many	TRBD1
CASVHTEAFF	TGTGCCAGCGTACACACTGAAGCTTTCTTT	TRBJ1-1	TRBV28	many	-
CASSFVGGTLFF	TGTGCCAGCAGTTTTGTGGGGGGGACTCTCTTCTTC	TRBJ2-7	TRBV12-3/TRBV12-4	many	TRBD2
CASSLAPSGKQPQHF	TGTGCCAGCAGCTTAGCGCCATCCGGGAAGCAGCCCCAGCATTTT	TRBJ1-5	TRBV7-2	many	-
CASSSDPGLAYEQYF	TGCGCCAGCAGCTCGGACCCGGGACTAGCGTACGAGCAGTACTTC	TRBJ2-7	TRBV4-1	many	TRBD2